The entry below describes one TCR beta chain. The entry originates in a study of blood T cell repertoires in COVID-19. The assay was immunoSEQ multiplex PCR, and TCRdb's table has in-frame clones only and misses some. This table holds about 190,000 clones, roughly 80% found once. The germline gives CDR1 SNHLY, CDR2 FYNNEI. V gave up 7 bases and J gave up 0 bases; unmatched junction bases: 11. This CDR3 is built from 17 residues. Sequencing input: peripheral blood. The V and J genes are TRBV2 and TRBJ1-3, with 8 bases that match TRBD1. The clonotype was recovered from a man aged 55 to 70 with acute or convalescent COVID-19. The chain's CDR3 is CASNLRRDRSSGNTIYF. CDR3 DNA: TGTGCCAGCAACCTTAGGAGGGACAGGAGCTCTGGAAACACCATATATTTT.